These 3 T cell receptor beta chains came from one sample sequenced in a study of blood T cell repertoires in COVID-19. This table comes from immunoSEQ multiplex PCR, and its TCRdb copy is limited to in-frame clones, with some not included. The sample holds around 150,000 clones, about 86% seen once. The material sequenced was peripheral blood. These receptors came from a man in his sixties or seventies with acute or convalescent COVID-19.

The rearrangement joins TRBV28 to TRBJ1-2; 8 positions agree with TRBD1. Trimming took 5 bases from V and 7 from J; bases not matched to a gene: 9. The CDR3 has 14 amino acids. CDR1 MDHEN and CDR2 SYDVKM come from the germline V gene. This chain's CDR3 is CASSPAQGDRGYTF. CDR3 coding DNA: TGTGCCAGCAGTCCGGCACAGGGGGATCGTGGCTACACCTTC.

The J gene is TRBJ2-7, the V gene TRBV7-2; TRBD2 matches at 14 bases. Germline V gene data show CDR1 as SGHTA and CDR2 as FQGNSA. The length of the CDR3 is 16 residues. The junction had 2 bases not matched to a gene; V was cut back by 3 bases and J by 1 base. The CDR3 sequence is CASSFGLAGGSYEQYF. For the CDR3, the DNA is TGTGCCAGCAGCTTTGGACTAGCGGGAGGTTCCTACGAGCAGTACTTC.

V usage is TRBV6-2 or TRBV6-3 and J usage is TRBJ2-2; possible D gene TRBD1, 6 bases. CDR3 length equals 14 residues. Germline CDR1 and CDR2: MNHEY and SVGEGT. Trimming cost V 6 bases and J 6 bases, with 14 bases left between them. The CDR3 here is CASSKQGEAGELFF. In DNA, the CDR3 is TGTGCCAGCAGCAAACAGGGTGAGGCCGGGGAGCTGTTTTTT.